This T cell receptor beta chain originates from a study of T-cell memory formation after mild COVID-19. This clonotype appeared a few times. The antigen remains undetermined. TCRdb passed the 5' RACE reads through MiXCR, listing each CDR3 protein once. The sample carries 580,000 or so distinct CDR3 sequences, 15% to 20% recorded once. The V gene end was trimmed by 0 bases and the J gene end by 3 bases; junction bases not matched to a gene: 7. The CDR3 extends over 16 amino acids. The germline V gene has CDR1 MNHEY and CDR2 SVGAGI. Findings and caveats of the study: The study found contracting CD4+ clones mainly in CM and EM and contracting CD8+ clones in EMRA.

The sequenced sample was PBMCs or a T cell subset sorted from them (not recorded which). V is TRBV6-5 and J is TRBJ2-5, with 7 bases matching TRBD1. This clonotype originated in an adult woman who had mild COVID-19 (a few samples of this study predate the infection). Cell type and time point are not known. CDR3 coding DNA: TGTGCCAGCAGTTACTCGAAGGGACAGCCAAAAGAGACCCAGTACTTC. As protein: CASSYSKGQPKETQYF.